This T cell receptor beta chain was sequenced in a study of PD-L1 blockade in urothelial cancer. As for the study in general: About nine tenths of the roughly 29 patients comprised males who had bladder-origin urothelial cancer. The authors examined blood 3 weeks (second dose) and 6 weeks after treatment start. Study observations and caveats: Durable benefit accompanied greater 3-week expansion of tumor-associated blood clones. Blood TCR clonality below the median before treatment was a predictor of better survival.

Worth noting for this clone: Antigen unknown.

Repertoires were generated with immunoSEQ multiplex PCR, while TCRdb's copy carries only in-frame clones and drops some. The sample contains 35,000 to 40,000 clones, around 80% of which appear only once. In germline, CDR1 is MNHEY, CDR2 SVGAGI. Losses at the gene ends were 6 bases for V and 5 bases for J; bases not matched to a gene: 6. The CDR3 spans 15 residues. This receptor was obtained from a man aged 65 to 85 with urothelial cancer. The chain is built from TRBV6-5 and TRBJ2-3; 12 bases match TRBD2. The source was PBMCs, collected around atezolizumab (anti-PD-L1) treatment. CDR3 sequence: CASRASGGARDTQYF. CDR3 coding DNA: TGTGCCAGCAGGGCTAGCGGGGGGGCCCGAGATACGCAGTATTTT.